This paragraph reports one T cell receptor beta chain. The CDR3 is 17 residues long. Trimming took 6 bases from V and 0 from J; bases not matched to a gene: 9. Germline V gives CDR1 MNHEY, CDR2 SVGEGT. The data belong to a study of blood T cell repertoires in COVID-19. Study overall: Samples representing acute and convalescent COVID-19 were sourced from the United States, Italy and Spain. Sample material is recorded as cDNA or gDNA derived from T cells, B-cell-depleted T cells, or PBMCs.

Here immunoSEQ multiplex PCR was the method, and the copy in TCRdb shows in-frame clones only, minus some. The sample records over 150,000 clones, under 95% being singletons. Material for sequencing was peripheral blood. This sequence was found in a man in his fifties with acute or convalescent COVID-19. V and J are TRBV6-2 or TRBV6-3 and TRBJ2-1; 9 positions agree with TRBD2. CDR3 amino acids: CASSPSGTSSSYNEQFF. CDR3 sequence (DNA): TGTGCCAGCAGCCCTAGCGGGACCTCGAGCTCCTACAATGAGCAGTTCTTC.